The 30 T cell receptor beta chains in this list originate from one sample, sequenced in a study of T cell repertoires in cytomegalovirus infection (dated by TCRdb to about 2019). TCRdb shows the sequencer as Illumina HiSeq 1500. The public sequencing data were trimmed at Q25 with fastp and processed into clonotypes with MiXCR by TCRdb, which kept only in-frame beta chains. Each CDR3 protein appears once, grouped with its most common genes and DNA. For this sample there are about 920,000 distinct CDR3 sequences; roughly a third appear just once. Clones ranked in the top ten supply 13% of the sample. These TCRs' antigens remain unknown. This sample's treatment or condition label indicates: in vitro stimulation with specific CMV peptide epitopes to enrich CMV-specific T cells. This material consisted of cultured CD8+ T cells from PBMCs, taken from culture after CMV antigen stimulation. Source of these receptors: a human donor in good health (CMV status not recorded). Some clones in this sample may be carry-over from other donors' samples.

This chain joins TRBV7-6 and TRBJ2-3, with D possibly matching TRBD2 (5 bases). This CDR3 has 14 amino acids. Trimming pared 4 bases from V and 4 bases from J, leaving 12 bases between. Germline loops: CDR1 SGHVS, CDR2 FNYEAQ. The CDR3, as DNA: TGTGCCAGCAGCTACGCGGGTCCTGCAGATACGCAGTATTTT. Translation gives CASSYAGPADTQYF. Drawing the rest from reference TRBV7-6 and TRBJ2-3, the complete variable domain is GAGVSQSPRYKVTKRGQDVALRCDPISGHVSLYWYRQALGQGPEFLTYFNYEAQQDKSGLPNDRFSAERPEGSISTLTIQRTEQRDSAMYRCASSYAGPADTQYFGPGTRLTVL.

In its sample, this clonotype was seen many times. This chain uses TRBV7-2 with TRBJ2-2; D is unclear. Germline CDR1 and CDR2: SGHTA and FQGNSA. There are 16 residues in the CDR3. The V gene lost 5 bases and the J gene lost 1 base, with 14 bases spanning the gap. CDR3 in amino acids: CASSPMDGLNTGELFF. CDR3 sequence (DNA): TGTGCCAGCAGCCCCATGGACGGATTGAACACCGGGGAGCTGTTTTTT.

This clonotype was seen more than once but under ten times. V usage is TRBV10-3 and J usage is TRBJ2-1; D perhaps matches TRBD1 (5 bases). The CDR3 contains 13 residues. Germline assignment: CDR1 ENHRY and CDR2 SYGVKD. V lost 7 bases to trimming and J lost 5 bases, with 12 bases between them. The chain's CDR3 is CAITRAKDNEQFF. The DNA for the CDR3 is TGTGCCATCACCAGGGCGAAGGACAATGAGCAGTTCTTC.

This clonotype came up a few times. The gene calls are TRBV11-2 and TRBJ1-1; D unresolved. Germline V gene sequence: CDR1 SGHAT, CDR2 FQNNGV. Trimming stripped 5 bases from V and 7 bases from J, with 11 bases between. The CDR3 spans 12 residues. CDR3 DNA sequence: TGTGCCAGCAGCGCGCCGGCGAATGAAGCTTTCTTT. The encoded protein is CASSAPANEAFF.

The CDR3 region has the DNA TGTGCCAGCAGTTTATGGGCAGCTAAGGACTACGAGCAGTACTTC. Residues: CASSLWAAKDYEQYF. This chain links TRBV12-3 or TRBV12-4 with TRBJ2-7; D is unresolved. The V and J ends lost 2 bases and 3 bases respectively, with 14 bases between them. The CDR3 length is 15 residues.

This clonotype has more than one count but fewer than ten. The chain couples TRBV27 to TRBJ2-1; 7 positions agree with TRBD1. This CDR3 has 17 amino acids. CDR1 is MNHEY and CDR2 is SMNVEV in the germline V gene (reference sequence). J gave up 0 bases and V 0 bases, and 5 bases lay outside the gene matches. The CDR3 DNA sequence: TGTGCCAGCAGTTTATCCCAGGGACAGAGCTCCTACAATGAGCAGTTCTTC. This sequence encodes CASSLSQGQSSYNEQFF.

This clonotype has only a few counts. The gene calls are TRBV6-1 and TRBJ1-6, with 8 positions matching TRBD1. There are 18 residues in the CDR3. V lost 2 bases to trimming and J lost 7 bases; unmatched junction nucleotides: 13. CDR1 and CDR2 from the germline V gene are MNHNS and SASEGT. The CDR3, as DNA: TGTGCCAGCAGTGAATGGGGACTTTCGACAGGGGAGAATTCACCCCTCCACTTT. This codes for CASSEWGLSTGENSPLHF.

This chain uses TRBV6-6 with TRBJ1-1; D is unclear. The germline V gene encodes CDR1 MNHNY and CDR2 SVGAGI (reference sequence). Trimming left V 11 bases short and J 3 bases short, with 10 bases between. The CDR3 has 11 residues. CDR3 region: CASERYTEAFF. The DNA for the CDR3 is TGTGCCTCGGAGAGATACACTGAAGCTTTCTTT.

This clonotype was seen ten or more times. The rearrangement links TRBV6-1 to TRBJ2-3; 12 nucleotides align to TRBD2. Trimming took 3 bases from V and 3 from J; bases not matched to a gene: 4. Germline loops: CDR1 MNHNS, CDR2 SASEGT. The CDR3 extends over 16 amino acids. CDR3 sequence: CASSETSGGGTDTQYF. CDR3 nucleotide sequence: TGTGCCAGCAGTGAGACTAGCGGGGGAGGAACAGATACGCAGTATTTT.

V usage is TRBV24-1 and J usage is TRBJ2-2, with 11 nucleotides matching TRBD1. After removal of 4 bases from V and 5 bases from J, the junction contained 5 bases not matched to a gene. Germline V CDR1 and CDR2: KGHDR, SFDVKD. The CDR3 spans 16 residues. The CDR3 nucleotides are TGTGCCACCAGTGACCAGGACAGGGGGCTTACCGGGGAGCTGTTTTTT. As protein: CATSDQDRGLTGELFF.

The CDR3 DNA follows: TGTGCCAGCAGCGTGAGCGGGGGGGAGGCAGATACGCAGTATTTT. This translates into CASSVSGGEADTQYF. This chain connects TRBV9 to TRBJ2-3; TRBD2 matches at 10 bases. CDR1 and CDR2 (germline): SGDLS, YYNGEE. The CDR3 spans 15 residues. V lost 2 bases and J lost 4; bases outside the gene matches: 4.

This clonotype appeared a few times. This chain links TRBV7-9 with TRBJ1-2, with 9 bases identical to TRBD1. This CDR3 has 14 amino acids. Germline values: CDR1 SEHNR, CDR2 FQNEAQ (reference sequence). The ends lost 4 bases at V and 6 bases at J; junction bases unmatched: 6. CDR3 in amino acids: CASSYVDRGDGYTF. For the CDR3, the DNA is TGTGCCAGCAGCTACGTCGACAGGGGGGATGGCTACACCTTC.

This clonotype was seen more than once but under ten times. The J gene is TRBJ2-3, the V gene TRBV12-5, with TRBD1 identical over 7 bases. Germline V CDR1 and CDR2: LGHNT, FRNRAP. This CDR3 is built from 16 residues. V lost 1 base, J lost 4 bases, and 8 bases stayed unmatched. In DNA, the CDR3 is TGTGCTAGTGGTTTGGCGACAGGGTCCCCCGCAGATACGCAGTATTTT. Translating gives CASGLATGSPADTQYF. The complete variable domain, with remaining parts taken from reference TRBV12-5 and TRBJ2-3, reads DARVTQTPRHKVTEMGQEVTMRCQPILGHNTVFWYRQTMMQGLELLAYFRNRAPLDDSGMPKDRFSAEMPDATLATLKIQPSEPRDSAVYFCASGLATGSPADTQYFGPGTRLTVL.

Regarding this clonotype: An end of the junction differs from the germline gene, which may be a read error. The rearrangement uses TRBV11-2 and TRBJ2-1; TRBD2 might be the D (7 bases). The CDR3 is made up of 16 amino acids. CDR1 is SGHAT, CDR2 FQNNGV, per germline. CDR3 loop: CASTLWRGPTYNEQFF. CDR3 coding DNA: TGTGCCAGCACCTTATGGCGGGGGCCCACCTACAATGAGCAGTTCTTC. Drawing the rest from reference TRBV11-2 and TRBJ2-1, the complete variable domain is EAGVAQSPRYKIIEKRQSVAFWCNPISGHATLYWYQQILGQGPKLLIQFQNNGVVDDSQLPKDRFSAERLKGVDSTLKIQPAKLEDSAVYLCASTLWRGPTYNEQFFGPGTRLTVL.

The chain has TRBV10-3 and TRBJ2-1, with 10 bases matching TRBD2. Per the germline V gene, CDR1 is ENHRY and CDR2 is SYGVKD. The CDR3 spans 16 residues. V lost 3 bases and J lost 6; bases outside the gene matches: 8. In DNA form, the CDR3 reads TGTGCCATCAGTGAATTAGTAGCGGGGGGACTCAATGAGCAGTTCTTC. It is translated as CAISELVAGGLNEQFF.

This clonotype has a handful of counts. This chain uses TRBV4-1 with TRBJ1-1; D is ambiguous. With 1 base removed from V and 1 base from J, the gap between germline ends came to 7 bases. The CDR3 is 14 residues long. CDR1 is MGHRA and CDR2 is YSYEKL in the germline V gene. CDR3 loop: CASSQAPRNTEAFF. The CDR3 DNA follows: TGCGCCAGCAGCCAAGCCCCCCGGAACACTGAAGCTTTCTTT.

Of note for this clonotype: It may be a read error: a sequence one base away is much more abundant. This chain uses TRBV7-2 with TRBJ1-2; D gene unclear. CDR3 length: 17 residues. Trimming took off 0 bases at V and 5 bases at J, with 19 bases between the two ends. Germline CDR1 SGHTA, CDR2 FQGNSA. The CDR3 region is CASSLASRMTFRYGYTF. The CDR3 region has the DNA TGTGCCAGCAGCTTAGCAAGCCGGATGACCTTTAGATATGGCTACACCTTC. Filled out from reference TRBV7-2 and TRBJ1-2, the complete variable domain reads GAGVSQSPSNKVTEKGKDVELRCDPISGHTALYWYRQSLGQGLEFLIYFQGNSAPDKSGLPSDRFSAERTGGSVSTLTIQRTQQEDSAVYLCASSLASRMTFRYGYTFGSGTRLTVV.

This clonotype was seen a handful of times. CDR3 loop: CASSSDLYGYTF. DNA of the CDR3: TGTGCCAGCAGTTCAGACCTTTATGGCTACACCTTC. The chain carries TRBV27 and TRBJ1-2; D gene ambiguous. V was pared by 4 bases and J by 5 bases, with 8 bases between. CDR3 length: 12 amino acids. Germline V gives CDR1 MNHEY, CDR2 SMNVEV (reference sequence).

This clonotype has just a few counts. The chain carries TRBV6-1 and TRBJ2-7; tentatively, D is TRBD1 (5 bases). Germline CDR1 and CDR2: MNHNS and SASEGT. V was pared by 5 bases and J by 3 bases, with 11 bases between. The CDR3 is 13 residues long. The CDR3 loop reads CASSYGALYEQYF. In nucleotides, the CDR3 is TGTGCCAGCAGTTATGGGGCCCTCTACGAGCAGTACTTC.

The DNA of the CDR3 is TGTGCCAGCATTACCAGGGGGGGACAGAAGAACACTGAAGCTTTCTTT. It specifies CASITRGGQKNTEAFF. This chain links TRBV6-6 with TRBJ1-1; TRBD1 agrees at 7 bases. The V gene end was trimmed by 7 bases and the J gene end by 1 base; junction bases not matched to a gene: 12. This CDR3 has 16 residues. The germline V gene has CDR1 MNHNY and CDR2 SVGAGI (reference sequence).

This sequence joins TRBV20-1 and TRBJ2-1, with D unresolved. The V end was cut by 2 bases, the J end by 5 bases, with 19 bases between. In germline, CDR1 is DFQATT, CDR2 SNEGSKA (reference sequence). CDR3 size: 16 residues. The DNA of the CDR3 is TGCAGTGCTAGACCCTTCCTAGTAGGCTCTGACAATGAGCAGTTCTTC. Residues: CSARPFLVGSDNEQFF.

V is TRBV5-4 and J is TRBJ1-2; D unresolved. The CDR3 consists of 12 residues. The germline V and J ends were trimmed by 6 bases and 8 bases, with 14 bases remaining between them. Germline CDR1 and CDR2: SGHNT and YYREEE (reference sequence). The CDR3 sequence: CASNQPRSGYTF. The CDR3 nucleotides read TGTGCCAGCAACCAACCTCGATCGGGCTACACCTTC.

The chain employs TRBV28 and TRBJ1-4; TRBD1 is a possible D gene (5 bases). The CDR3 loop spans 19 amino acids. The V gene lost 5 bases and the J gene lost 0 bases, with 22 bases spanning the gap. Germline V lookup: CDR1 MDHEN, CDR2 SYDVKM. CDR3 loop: CASSIRDLGPLATNEKLFF. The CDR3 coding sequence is TGTGCCAGCAGTATCCGGGATTTGGGACCCCTTGCAACTAATGAAAAACTGTTTTTT.

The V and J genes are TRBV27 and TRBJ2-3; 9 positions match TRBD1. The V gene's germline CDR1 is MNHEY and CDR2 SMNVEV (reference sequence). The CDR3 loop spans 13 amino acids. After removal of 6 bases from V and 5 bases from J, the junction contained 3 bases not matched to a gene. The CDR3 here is CASRTGGLDTQYF. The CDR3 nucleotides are TGTGCCAGCAGGACAGGGGGATTAGATACGCAGTATTTT.

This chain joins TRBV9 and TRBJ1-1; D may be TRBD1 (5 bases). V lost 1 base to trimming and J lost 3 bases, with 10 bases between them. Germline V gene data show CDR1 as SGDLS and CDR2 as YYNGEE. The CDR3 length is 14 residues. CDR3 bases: TGTGCCAGCAGCGTAACCAGGGCGGACACTGAAGCTTTCTTT. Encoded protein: CASSVTRADTEAFF.

The CDR3 protein is CASSFASPNTEAFF. The CDR3 DNA reads TGTGCCAGCAGTTTCGCCAGTCCGAACACTGAAGCTTTCTTT. The V call is TRBV27, the J call TRBJ1-1; D is unresolved. The CDR3 has 14 residues. Germline CDR1 MNHEY, CDR2 SMNVEV (reference sequence). Deletions cut 3 bases from V and 1 base from J, with 9 bases between.

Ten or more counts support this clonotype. Here the CDR3 reads CASIPRWGTGELFF. The CDR3 DNA reads TGTGCCAGCATCCCTCGGTGGGGTACCGGGGAGCTGTTTTTT. The chain is built from TRBV7-3 and TRBJ2-2, with no clear D. Trimming removed 7 bases at V and 5 bases at J, with 14 bases between. The CDR3 contains 14 residues. CDR1 is SGHTA, CDR2 FQGTGA, per germline.

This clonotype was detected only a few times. The CDR3 coding sequence is TGTGCCAGCAGTTACTCGGGACCCGGAGGGGCGGGGGGCACAGATACGCAGTATTTT. This gives the protein CASSYSGPGGAGGTDTQYF. J is TRBJ2-3 and V is TRBV6-5, with TRBD2 matching over 7 bases. The CDR3 consists of 19 residues. V was pared by 0 bases and J by 1 base, with 13 bases of the junction left unmatched. Germline V lookup: CDR1 MNHEY, CDR2 SVGAGI.

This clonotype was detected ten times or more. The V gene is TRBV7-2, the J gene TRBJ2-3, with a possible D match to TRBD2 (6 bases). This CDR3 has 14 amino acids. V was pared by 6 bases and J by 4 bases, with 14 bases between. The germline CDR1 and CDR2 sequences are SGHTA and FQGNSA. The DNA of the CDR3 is TGTGCCAGCAGTCCTATTAGCGGCCCAGATACGCAGTATTTT. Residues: CASSPISGPDTQYF.

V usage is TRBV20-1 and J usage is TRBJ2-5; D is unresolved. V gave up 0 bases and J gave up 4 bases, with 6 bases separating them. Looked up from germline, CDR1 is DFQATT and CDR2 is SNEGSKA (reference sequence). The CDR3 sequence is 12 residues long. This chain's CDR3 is CSARESGETQYF. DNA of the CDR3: TGCAGTGCTAGAGAATCCGGAGAGACCCAGTACTTC.